The text below deals with one T cell receptor (beta chain). The table lists this clone with a count of one. The clone's antigen remains unknown. Per-base qualities were not stored, and no clone one base away is much larger. This entry is derived from a study of T cell changes during pregnancy in multiple sclerosis (dated by TCRdb to 2018 to 2020). Study-wide context: Changes in the T cell repertoire over the course of pregnancy were examined in this study in women with multiple sclerosis.

The germline V gene (reference sequence) specifies SGHAT as CDR1 and FQDESV as CDR2. V is pared back by 2 bases and J by 2 bases, with 8 bases lying between the germline termini. The CDR3, from cysteine to phenylalanine, totals 14 residues. Only the CDR3 region is kept as DNA, spanning 42 bases read in frame from base 1. Libraries were constructed by the immunoSEQ multiplex PCR assay. What TCRdb holds here is the immuneACCESS table cut down to in-frame rearrangements. Part of the clones is not present; checked against another copy, under half of the missing clones reflect an unresolved V gene, and the others are unexplained. Within this sample are tens of thousands of clones, with roughly 92% of them counted one time only. The ten biggest clones cover about 2% of the sample.

This receptor was identified in a female donor with multiple sclerosis, enrolled in a pregnancy study. The sequences come from peripheral blood, collected after pregnancy. The chain employs TRBV11-1 and TRBJ2-3; a tentative D call is TRBD1 (5 bases match). The CDR3 region: CASSLRQTTDTQYF. Read as DNA, the sequence is TGTGCCAGCAGCTTACGACAGACCACAGATACGCAGTATTTT.